Shown below are 13 T cell receptor beta chains from a single sample sequenced in a study of blood T cell repertoires in COVID-19. Using immunoSEQ multiplex PCR, the repertoire was profiled, and TCRdb retains in-frame clones only, with some absent. Seen here are some 190,000 clones, more than 75% observed once, and the top ten hold around 8.1%. The sample taken for sequencing was peripheral blood. These receptors came from a woman aged 45-65 years with active or convalescent COVID-19.

The chain recombines TRBV7-6 with TRBJ2-1; 7 bases are a match to TRBD2. J was trimmed by 3 bases and V by 1 base; bases with no gene match: 6. The germline CDR1 and CDR2 sequences are SGHVS and FNYEAQ. The CDR3 totals 16 residues. The CDR3 protein is CASSLVPSGRYNEQFF. DNA of the CDR3: TGTGCCAGCAGCTTAGTGCCTAGCGGACGCTACAATGAGCAGTTCTTC. Combining the CDR3 with reference TRBV7-6 and TRBJ2-1 gives the whole variable domain GAGVSQSPRYKVTKRGQDVALRCDPISGHVSLYWYRQALGQGPEFLTYFNYEAQQDKSGLPNDRFSAERPEGSISTLTIQRTEQRDSAMYRCASSLVPSGRYNEQFFGPGTRLTVL.

The chain joins TRBV4-3 to TRBJ1-1; TRBD1 matches at 7 bases. This CDR3 comprises 17 residues. Germline V gene lookup returns CDR1 LGHNA and CDR2 YSLEER. The J segment lost 1 base and the V segment lost 4 bases, leaving 12 bases of the junction unmatched. The CDR3 spells CASSRKKRGTENTEAFF. DNA for the CDR3: TGCGCCAGCAGCCGGAAAAAGAGGGGGACAGAGAACACTGAAGCTTTCTTT.

In this sample, this clone turned up many times. The rearrangement links TRBV7-8 to TRBJ2-1, with D possibly matching TRBD1 (5 bases). Germline V gives CDR1 SGHVS, CDR2 FQNEAQ. The length of the CDR3 is 15 residues. V shed 5 bases and J shed 9 bases, with 20 bases lying between them. CDR3 residues: CASSPTRGQGSEQFF. The DNA of the CDR3 is TGTGCCAGCAGCCCTACACGAGGCCAGGGTTCTGAGCAGTTCTTC.

V and J are TRBV7-6 and TRBJ2-5, with a possible D match to TRBD1 (5 bases). The V gene's germline CDR1 is SGHVS and CDR2 FNYEAQ. The CDR3 consists of 15 residues. The V end was cut by 1 base, the J end by 0 bases, with 9 bases between. The CDR3 protein is CASSLGGGNQETQYF. The DNA for the CDR3 is TGTGCCAGCAGCTTAGGGGGCGGTAACCAAGAGACCCAGTACTTC.

This clone occurred once. The chain recombines TRBV4-3 with TRBJ2-3, with D maybe TRBD1 (5 bases). This CDR3 has 14 amino acids. V was trimmed by 1 base and J by 5 bases, leaving 10 bases between them. The germline gives CDR1 LGHNA, CDR2 YSLEER. CDR3 residues: CASSQGGRGDTQYF. CDR3 nucleotides: TGCGCCAGCAGCCAAGGGGGAAGGGGAGATACGCAGTATTTT.

The sample holds a few counts of this clone. The J gene is TRBJ1-2, the V gene TRBV15; maybe TRBD1 (6 bases). V dropped 0 bases and J dropped 5 bases, with 13 bases sitting between them. The CDR3 extends over 15 amino acids. The V gene's germline CDR1 is LNHNV and CDR2 YYDKDF (reference sequence). CDR3 protein: CATSRDSRGAYGYTF. The CDR3 nucleotides are TGTGCCACCAGCAGAGATAGTCGGGGGGCGTATGGCTACACCTTC.

In DNA form, the CDR3 reads TGTGCCAGCAGCGTCCAGGAGGGGTCCTCGCAGCATTTT. As protein: CASSVQEGSSQHF. The chain combines TRBV9 with TRBJ1-5; a weak D match, TRBD1 (5 bases). Germline CDR1 is SGDLS and CDR2 is YYNGEE. The ends were cut back, 2 bases at V and 13 bases at J, with 16 bases in the middle. The CDR3 is 13 residues long.

V is TRBV11-3 and J is TRBJ2-3, with 9 bases matching TRBD2. This CDR3 contains 17 residues. Germline CDR1 and CDR2: SGHNT and YENEEA. The V segment lost 5 bases and the J segment 5 bases; nucleotides outside the gene matches: 14. The CDR3: CASSRGVVAGVVDTQYF. In DNA form, the CDR3 reads TGTGCCAGCAGCCGAGGTGTTGTAGCGGGAGTCGTAGATACGCAGTATTTT.

This clone was detected once. This sequence joins TRBV9 and TRBJ2-7; 15 bases match TRBD2. The CDR3 extends over 16 amino acids. CDR1 is SGDLS, CDR2 YYNGEE, per germline. V lost 4 bases, J lost 7 bases, and 9 bases stayed unmatched. CDR3 protein: CASSRTSGGATGEQYF. The DNA for the CDR3 is TGTGCCAGCAGCCGGACTAGCGGGGGGGCCACAGGTGAGCAGTACTTC. The full variable domain, its missing parts supplied by reference TRBV9 and TRBJ2-7, is DSGVTQTPKHLITATGQRVTLRCSPRSGDLSVYWYQQSLDQGLQFLIQYYNGEERAKGNILERFSAQQFPDLHSELNLSSLELGDSALYFCASSRTSGGATGEQYFGPGTRLTVT.

A few counts support this clone. V is TRBV9 and J is TRBJ2-3; 12 positions match TRBD2. This CDR3 has 16 amino acids. Germline assignment: CDR1 SGDLS and CDR2 YYNGEE. V lost 3 bases, J lost 0 bases, and 2 bases stayed unmatched. The CDR3 sequence: CASSGLAGASTDTQYF. In nucleotides, the CDR3 is TGTGCCAGCAGCGGACTAGCGGGAGCGAGCACAGATACGCAGTATTTT.

The chain couples TRBV6-2 or TRBV6-3 to TRBJ2-7; 7 bases are shared with TRBD2. The V gene end was trimmed by 5 bases and the J gene end by 3 bases; junction bases not matched to a gene: 7. Germline loops: CDR1 MNHEY, CDR2 SVGEGT. This CDR3 is built from 14 residues. Here the CDR3 reads CASSRAGLFYEQYF. CDR3 bases: TGTGCCAGCAGTCGAGCGGGACTATTCTACGAGCAGTACTTC.

The chain uses TRBV30 and TRBJ2-6, with D tentatively TRBD1 or TRBD2 (6 bases each). V was cut by 5 bases and J by 7 bases, with 9 bases left in between. Germline V CDR1 and CDR2: GTSNPN, SVGIG (reference sequence). The length of the CDR3 is 12 residues. In DNA, the CDR3 is TGTGCCTGGGGGGGGCCCGCCAACGTCCTGACTTTC. This gives the protein CAWGGPANVLTF.

The CDR3 DNA reads TGTGCCAGCAGTTTATTTGCTAGCGGGAGCACAGATACGCAGTATTTT. Protein product: CASSLFASGSTDTQYF. V gene TRBV27 combines with J gene TRBJ2-3; 8 nucleotides match TRBD2. V lost 1 base, J lost 0 bases, and 3 bases stayed unmatched. The CDR3 length is 16 residues. The germline V gene encodes CDR1 MNHEY and CDR2 SMNVEV (reference sequence).